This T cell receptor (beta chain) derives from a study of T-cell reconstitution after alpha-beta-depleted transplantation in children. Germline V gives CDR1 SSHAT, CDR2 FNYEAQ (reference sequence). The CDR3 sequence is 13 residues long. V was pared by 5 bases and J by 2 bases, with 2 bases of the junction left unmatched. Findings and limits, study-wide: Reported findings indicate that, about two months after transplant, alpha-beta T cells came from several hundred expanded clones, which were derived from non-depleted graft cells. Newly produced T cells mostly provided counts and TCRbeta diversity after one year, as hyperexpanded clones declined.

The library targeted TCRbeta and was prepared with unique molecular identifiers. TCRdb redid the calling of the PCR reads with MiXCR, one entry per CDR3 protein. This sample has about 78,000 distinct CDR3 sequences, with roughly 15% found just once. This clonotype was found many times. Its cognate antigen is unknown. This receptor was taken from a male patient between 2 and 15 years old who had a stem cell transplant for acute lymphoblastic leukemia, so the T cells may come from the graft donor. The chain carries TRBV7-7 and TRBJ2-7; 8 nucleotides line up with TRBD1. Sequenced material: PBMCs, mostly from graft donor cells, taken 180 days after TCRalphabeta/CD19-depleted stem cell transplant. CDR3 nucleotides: TGTGCCAGCAGCAAGGGACAGGCCTACGAGCAGTACTTC. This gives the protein CASSKGQAYEQYF.